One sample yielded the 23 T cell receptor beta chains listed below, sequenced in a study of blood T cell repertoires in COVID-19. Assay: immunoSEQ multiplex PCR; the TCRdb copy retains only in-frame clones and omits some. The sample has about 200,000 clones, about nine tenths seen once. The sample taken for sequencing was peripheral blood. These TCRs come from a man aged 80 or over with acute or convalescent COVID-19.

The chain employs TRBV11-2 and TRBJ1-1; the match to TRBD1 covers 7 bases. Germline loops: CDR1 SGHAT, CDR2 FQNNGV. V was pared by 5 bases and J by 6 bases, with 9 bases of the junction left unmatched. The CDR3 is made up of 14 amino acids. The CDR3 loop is CASSKDRPGPEAFF. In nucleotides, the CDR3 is TGTGCCAGCAGCAAGGACAGGCCTGGGCCTGAAGCTTTCTTT.

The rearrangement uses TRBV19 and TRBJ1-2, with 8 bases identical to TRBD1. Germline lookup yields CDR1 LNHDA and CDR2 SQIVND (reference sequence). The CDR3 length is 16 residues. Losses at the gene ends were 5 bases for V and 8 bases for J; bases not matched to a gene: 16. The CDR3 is CASSPNHEDRASGYTF. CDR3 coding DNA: TGTGCCAGTAGTCCTAACCACGAGGACAGGGCTAGCGGCTACACCTTC.

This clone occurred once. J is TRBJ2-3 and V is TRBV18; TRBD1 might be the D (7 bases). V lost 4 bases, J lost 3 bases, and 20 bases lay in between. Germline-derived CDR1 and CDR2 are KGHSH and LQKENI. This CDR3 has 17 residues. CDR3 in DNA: TGTGCCAGCTCACTCTTCGGGGGACAGACAGGAACAGATACGCAGTATTTT. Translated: CASSLFGGQTGTDTQYF.

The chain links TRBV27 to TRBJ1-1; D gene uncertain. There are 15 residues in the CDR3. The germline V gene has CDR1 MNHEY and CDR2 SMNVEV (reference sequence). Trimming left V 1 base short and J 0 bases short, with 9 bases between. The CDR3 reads CASSLLGRMNTEAFF. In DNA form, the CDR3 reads TGTGCCAGCAGTTTATTGGGCAGAATGAACACTGAAGCTTTCTTT.

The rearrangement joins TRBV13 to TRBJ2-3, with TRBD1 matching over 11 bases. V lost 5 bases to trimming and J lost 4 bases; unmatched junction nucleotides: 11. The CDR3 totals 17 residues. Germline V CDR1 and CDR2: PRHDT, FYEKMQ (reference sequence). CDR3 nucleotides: TGTGCCAGCAGCCTCCGCTGGGGGGACAGGGGGTCAGATACGCAGTATTTT. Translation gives CASSLRWGDRGSDTQYF.

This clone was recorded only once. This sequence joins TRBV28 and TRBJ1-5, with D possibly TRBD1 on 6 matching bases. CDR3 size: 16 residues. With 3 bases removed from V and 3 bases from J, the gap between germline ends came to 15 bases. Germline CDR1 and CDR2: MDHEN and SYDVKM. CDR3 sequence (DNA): TGTGCCAGCAGTTTTTACAGGGAGAGGGCCAATCAGCCCCAGCATTTT. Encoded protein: CASSFYRERANQPQHF.

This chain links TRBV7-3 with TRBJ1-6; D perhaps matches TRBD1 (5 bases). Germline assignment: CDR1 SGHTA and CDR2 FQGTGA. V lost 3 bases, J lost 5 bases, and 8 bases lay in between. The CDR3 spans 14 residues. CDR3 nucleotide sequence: TGTGCCAGCAGCTTCCGGGGGAATAATTCACCCCTCCACTTT. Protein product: CASSFRGNNSPLHF.

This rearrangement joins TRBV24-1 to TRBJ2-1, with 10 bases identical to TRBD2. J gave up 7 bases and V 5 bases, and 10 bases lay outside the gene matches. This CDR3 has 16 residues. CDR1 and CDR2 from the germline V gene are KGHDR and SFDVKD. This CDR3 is CATSGASGSLRNEQFF. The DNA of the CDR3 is TGTGCCACCAGTGGGGCTAGCGGGAGTCTTAGGAATGAGCAGTTCTTC.

In nucleotides, the CDR3 is TGTGCCAGCAGTCTAGGTGCGCGGACAGGGAACTATGGCTACACCTTC. This gives the protein CASSLGARTGNYGYTF. This chain uses TRBV27 with TRBJ1-2; 8 bases are a match to TRBD1. CDR1 MNHEY and CDR2 SMNVEV come from the germline V gene (reference sequence). This CDR3 region has 16 residues. Trimming cost V 5 bases and J 2 bases; bases outside gene matches: 10.

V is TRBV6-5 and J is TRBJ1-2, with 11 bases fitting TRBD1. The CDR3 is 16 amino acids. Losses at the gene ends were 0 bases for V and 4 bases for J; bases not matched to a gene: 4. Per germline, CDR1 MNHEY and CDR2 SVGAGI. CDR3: CASSYSRTGGSYGYTF. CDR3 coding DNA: TGTGCCAGCAGTTACTCGCGGACAGGGGGCTCCTATGGCTACACCTTC.

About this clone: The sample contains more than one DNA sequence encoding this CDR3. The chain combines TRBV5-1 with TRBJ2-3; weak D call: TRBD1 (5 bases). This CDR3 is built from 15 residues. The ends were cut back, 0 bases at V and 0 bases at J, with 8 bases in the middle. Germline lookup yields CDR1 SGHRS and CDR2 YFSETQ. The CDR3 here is CASSLGGTSTDTQYF. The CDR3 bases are TGCGCCAGCAGCTTGGGGGGCACTAGCACAGATACGCAGTATTTT.

The CDR3 spells CASSDGTPGQYF. CDR3 nucleotides: TGTGCCAGCAGCGACGGGACTCCGGGGCAGTACTTC. The chain carries TRBV12-3 or TRBV12-4 and TRBJ2-7; perhaps TRBD2 as D (6 bases). This CDR3 is built from 12 residues. V was pared by 6 bases and J by 9 bases, with 15 bases between.

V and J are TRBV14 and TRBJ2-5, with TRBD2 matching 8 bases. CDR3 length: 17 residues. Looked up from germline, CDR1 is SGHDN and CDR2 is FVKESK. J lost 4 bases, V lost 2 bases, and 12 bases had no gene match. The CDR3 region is CASSQPGGTPVSETQYF. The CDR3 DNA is TGTGCCAGCAGCCAACCGGGAGGGACCCCGGTCTCAGAGACCCAGTACTTC.

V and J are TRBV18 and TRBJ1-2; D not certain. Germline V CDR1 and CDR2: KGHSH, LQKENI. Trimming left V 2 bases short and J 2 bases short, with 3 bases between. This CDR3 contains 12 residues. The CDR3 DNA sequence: TGTGCCAGCTCACCAAGCAACTATGGCTACACCTTC. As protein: CASSPSNYGYTF.

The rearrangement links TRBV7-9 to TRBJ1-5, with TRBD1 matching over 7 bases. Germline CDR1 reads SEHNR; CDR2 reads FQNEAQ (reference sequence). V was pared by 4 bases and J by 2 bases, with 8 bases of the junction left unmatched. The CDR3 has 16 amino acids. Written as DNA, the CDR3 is TGTGCCAGCAGCTCTACTATTCAGGGGGGCAATCAGCCCCAGCATTTT. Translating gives CASSSTIQGGNQPQHF.

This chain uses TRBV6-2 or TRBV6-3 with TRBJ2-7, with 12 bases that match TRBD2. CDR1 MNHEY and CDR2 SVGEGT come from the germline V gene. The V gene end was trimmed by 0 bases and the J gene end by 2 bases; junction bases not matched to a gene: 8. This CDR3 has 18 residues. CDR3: CASSYSRTSGTGPYEQYV. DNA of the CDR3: TGTGCCAGCAGTTACTCCCGGACTAGCGGGACGGGACCCTACGAGCAGTACGTC.

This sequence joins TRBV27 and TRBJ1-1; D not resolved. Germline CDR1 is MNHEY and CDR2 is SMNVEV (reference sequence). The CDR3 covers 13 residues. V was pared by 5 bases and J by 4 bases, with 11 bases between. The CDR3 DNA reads TGTGCCAGCAGTGCGAGGATAGCCACTGAAGCTTTCTTT. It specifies CASSARIATEAFF.

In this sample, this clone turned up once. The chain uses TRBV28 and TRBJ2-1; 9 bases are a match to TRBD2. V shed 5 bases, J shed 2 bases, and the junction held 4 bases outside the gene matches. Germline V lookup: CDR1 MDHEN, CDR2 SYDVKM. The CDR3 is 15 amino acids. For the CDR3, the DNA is TGTGCCAGCAGTCCAGCGGGAGGTGCCTACAATGAGCAGTTCTTC. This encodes CASSPAGGAYNEQFF.

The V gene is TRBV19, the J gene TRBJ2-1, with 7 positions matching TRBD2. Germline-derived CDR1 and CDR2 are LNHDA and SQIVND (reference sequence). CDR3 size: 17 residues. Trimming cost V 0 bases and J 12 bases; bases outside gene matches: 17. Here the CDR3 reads CASSIDASGYLSLRQFF. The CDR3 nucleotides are TGTGCCAGTAGTATAGATGCTAGCGGATACCTATCCCTAAGGCAGTTCTTC.

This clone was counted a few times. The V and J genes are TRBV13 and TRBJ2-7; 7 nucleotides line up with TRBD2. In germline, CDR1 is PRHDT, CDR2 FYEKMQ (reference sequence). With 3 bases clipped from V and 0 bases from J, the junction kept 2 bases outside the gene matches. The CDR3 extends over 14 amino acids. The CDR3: CASSLGGSSYEQYV. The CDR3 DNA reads TGTGCCAGCAGCTTGGGAGGGAGCTCCTACGAGCAGTACGTC.

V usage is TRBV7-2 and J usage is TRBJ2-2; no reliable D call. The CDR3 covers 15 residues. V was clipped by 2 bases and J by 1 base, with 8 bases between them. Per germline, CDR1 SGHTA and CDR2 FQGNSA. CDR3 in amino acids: CASSLMAGNTGELFF. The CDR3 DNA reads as TGTGCCAGCAGCTTAATGGCAGGGAACACCGGGGAGCTGTTTTTT.

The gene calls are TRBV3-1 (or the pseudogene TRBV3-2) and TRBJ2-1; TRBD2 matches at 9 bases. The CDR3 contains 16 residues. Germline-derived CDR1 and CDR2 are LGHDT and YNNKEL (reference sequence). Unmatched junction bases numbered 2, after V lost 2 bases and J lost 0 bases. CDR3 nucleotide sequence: TGTGCCAGCAGCCAACTAGCGGGAAGCTCCTACAATGAGCAGTTCTTC. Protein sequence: CASSQLAGSSYNEQFF.

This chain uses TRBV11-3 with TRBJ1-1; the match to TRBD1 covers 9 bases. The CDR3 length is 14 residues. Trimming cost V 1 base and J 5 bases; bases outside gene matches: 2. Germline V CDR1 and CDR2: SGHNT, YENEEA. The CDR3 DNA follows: TGTGCCAGCAGCTTAGGAGGACAGGGGACTGAAGCTTTCTTT. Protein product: CASSLGGQGTEAFF.